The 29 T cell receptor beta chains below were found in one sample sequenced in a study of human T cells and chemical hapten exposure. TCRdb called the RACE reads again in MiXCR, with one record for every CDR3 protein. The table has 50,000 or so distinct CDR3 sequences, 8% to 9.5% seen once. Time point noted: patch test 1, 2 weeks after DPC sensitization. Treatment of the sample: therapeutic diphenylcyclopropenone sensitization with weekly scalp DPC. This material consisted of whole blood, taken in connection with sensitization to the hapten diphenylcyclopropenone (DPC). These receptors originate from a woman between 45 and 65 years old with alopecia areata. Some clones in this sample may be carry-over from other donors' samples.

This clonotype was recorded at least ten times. The CDR3 spells CASSLAGDGYTF. CDR3 nucleotide sequence: TGTGCCAGCAGCCTTGCAGGGGATGGCTACACCTTC. The genes are TRBV7-9 and TRBJ1-2, with D maybe TRBD1 (6 bases). V lost 5 bases, J lost 6 bases, and 10 bases lay in between. Per the germline V gene, CDR1 is SEHNR and CDR2 is FQNEAQ (reference sequence). This CDR3 is 12 amino acids long.

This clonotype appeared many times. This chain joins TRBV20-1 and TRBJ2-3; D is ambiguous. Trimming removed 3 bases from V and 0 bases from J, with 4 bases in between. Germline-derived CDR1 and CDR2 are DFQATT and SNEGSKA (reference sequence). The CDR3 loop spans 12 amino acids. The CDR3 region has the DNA TGCAGTGCTAGCGACAGCACAGATACGCAGTATTTT. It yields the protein CSASDSTDTQYF.

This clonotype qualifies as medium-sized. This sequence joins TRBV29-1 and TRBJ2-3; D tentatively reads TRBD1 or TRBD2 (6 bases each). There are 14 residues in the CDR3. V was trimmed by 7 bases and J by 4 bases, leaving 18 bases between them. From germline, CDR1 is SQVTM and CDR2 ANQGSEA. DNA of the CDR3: TGCAGCGATAGAATGTGGGGGGCAGCAGATACGCAGTATTTT. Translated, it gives CSDRMWGAADTQYF.

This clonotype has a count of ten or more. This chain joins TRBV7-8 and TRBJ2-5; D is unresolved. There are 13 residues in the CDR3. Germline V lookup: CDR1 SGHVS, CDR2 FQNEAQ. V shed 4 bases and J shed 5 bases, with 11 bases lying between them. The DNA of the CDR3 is TGTGCCAGCAGCTCAGGATATTCGGAGACCCAGTACTTC. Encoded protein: CASSSGYSETQYF.

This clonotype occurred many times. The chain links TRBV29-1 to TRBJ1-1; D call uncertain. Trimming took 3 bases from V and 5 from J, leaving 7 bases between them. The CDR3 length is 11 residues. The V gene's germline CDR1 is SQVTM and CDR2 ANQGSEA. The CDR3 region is CSVEMGTEAFF. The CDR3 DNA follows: TGCAGCGTTGAGATGGGGACTGAAGCTTTCTTT.

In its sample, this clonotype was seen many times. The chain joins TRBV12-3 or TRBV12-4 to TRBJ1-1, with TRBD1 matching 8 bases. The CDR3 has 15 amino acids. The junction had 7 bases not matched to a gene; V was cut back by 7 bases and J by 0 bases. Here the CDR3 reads CASMGQDIMNTEAFF. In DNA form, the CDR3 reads TGTGCCAGCATGGGACAGGATATCATGAACACTGAAGCTTTCTTT.

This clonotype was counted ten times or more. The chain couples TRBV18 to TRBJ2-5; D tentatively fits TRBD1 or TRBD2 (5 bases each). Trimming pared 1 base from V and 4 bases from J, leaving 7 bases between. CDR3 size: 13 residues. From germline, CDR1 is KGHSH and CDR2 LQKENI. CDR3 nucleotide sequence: TGTGCCAGCTCACCACAGGGGACAGAGACCCAGTACTTC. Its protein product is CASSPQGTETQYF.

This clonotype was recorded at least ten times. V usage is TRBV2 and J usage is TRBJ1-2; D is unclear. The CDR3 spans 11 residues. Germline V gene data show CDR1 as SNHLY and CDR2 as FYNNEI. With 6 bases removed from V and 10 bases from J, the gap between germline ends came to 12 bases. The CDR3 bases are TGTGCCAGCAGCGCAGAGGGCTCCTACACCTTC. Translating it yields CASSAEGSYTF.

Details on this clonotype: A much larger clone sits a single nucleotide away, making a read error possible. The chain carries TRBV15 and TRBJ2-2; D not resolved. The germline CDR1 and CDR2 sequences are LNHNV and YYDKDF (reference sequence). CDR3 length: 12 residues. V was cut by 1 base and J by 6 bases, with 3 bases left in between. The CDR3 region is CATSRASGELFF. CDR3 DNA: TGTGCCACCAGCAGAGCATCCGGGGAGCTGTTTTTT.

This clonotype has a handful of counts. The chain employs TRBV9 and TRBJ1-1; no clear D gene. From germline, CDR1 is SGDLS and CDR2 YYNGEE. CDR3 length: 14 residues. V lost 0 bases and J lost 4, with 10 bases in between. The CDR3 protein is CASSVVGDSTEAFF. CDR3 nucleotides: TGTGCCAGCAGCGTAGTTGGGGATTCCACTGAAGCTTTCTTT. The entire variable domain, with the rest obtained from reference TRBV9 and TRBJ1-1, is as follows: DSGVTQTPKHLITATGQRVTLRCSPRSGDLSVYWYQQSLDQGLQFLIQYYNGEERAKGNILERFSAQQFPDLHSELNLSSLELGDSALYFCASSVVGDSTEAFFGQGTRLTVV.

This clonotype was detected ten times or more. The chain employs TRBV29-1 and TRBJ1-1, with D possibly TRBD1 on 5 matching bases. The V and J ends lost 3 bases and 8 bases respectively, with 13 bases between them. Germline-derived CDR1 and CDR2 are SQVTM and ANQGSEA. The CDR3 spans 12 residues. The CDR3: CSVEGRQREAFF. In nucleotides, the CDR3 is TGCAGCGTTGAGGGAAGACAGCGAGAAGCTTTCTTT.

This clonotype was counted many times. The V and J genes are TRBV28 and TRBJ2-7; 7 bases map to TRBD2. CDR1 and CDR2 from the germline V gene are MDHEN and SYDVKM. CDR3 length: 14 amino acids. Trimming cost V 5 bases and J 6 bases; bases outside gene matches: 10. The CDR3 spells CASSTWEGTREQYF. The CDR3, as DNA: TGTGCCAGCAGTACATGGGAGGGGACGCGCGAGCAGTACTTC.

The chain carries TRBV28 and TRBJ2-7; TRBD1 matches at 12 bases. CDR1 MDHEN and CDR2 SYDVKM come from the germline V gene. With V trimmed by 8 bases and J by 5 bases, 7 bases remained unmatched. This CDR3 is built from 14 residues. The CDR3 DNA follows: TGTGCCAGCGGGACAGGGGGCTCAGTCCACGAGCAGTACTTC. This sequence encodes CASGTGGSVHEQYF.

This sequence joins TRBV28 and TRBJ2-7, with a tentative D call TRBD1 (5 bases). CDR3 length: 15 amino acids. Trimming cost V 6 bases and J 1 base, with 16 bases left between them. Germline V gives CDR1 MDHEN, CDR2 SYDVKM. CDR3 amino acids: CASSTGPPESYEQYF. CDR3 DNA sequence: TGTGCCAGCAGCACAGGTCCCCCAGAGTCCTACGAGCAGTACTTC.

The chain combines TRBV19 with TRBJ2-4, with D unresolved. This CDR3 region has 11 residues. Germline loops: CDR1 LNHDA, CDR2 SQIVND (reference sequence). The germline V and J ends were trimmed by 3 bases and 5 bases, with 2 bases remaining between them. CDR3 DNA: TGTGCCAGTAGTATGCAAAACATTCAGTACTTC. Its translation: CASSMQNIQYF.

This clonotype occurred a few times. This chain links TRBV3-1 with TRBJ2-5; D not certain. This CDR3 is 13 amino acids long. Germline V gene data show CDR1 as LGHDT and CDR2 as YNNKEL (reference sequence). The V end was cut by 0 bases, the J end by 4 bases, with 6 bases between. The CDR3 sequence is CASSQDPRETQYF. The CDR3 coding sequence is TGTGCCAGCAGCCAAGATCCTCGAGAGACCCAGTACTTC.

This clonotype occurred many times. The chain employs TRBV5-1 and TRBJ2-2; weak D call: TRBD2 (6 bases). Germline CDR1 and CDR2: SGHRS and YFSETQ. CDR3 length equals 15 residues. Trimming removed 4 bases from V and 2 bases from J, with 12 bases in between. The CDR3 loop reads CASSPGVFNTGELFF. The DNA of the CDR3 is TGCGCCAGCAGCCCGGGAGTATTCAACACCGGGGAGCTGTTTTTT. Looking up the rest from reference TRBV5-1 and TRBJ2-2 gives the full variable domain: KAGVTQTPRYLIKTRGQQVTLSCSPISGHRSVSWYQQTPGQGLQFLFEYFSETQRNKGNFPGRFSGRQFSNSRSEMNVSTLELGDSALYLCASSPGVFNTGELFFGEGSRLTVL.

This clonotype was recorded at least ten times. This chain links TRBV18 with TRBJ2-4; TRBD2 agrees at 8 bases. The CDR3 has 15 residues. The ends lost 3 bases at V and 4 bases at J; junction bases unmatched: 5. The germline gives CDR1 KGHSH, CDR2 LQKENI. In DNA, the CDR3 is TGTGCCAGCTCACCTCCGGGACTAGAGAAAAACATTCAGTACTTC. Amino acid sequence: CASSPPGLEKNIQYF.

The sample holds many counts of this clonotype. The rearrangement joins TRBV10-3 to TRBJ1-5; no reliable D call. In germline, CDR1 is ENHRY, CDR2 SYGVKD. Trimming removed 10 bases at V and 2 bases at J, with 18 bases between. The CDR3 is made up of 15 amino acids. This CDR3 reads CATKYSPAGNQPQHF. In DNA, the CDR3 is TGTGCCACCAAATACAGCCCAGCAGGCAATCAGCCCCAGCATTTT.

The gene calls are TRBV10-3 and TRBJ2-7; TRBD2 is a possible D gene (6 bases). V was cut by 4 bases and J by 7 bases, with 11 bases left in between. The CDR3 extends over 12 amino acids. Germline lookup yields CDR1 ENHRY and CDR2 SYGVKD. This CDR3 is CAISGLAEEQYF. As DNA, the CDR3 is TGTGCCATCAGTGGTTTAGCGGAAGAGCAGTACTTC.

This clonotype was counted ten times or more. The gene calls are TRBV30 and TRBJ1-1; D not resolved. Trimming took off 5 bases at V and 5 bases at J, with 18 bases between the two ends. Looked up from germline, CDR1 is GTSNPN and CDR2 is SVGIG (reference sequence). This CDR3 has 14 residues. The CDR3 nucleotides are TGTGCCTGGCGCCCAGGACCGGGCGGGACTGAAGCTTTCTTT. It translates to CAWRPGPGGTEAFF.

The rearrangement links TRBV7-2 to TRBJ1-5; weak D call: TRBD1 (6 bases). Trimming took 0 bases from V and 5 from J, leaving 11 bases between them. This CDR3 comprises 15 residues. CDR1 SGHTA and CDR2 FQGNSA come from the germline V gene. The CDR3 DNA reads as TGTGCCAGCAGCTTAGCGTCCGGGGGCGATCAGCCCCAGCATTTT. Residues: CASSLASGGDQPQHF.

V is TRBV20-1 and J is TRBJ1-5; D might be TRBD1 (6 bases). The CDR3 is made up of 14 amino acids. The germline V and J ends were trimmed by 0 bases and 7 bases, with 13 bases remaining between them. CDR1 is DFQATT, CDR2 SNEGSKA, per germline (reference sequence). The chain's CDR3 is CSAREPGQNQPQHF. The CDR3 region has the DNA TGCAGTGCTAGAGAACCCGGACAGAACCAGCCCCAGCATTTT.

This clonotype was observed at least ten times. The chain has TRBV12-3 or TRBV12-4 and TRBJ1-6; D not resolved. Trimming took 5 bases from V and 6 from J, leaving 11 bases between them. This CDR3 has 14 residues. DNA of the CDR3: TGTGCCAGCAGTCGTCCTGCCGGTAATTCACCCCTCCACTTT. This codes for CASSRPAGNSPLHF.

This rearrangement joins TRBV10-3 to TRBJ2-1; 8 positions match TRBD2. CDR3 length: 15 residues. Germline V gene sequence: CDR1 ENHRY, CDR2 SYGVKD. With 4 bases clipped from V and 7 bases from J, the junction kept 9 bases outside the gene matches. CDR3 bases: TGTGCCATCAGTGTACAACCGGGACTAGGTAATGAGCAGTTCTTC. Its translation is CAISVQPGLGNEQFF.

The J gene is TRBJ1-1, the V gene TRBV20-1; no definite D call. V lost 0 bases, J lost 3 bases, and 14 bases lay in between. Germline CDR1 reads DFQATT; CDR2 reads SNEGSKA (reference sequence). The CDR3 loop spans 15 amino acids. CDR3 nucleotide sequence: TGCAGTGCTAGAGATCCTATGGGCACCGACACTGAAGCTTTCTTT. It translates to CSARDPMGTDTEAFF.

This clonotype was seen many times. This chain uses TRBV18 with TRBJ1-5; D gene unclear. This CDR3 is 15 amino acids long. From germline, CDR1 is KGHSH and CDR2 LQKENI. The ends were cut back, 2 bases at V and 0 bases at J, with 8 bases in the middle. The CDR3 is CASSPSPDSNQPQHF. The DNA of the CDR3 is TGTGCCAGCTCACCATCCCCAGATAGCAATCAGCCCCAGCATTTT. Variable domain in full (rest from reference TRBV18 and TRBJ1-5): NAGVMQNPRHLVRRRGQEARLRCSPMKGHSHVYWYRQLPEEGLKFMVYLQKENIIDESGMPKERFSAEFPKEGPSILRIQQVVRGDSAAYFCASSPSPDSNQPQHFGDGTRLSIL.

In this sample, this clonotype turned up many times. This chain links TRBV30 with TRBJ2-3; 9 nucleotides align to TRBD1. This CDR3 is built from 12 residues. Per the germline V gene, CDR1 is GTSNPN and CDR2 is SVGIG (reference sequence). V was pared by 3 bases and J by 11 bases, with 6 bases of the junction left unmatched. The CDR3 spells CAWRGTGLKQYF. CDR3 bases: TGTGCCTGGAGGGGGACAGGGTTGAAGCAGTATTTT.

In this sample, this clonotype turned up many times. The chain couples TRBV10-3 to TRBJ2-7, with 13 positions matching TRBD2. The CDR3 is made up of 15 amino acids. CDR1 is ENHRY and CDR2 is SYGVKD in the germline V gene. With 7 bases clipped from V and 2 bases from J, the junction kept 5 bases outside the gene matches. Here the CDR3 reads CAIKLGLAGAYEQYF. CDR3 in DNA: TGTGCCATCAAGCTCGGACTAGCGGGAGCCTACGAGCAGTACTTC.